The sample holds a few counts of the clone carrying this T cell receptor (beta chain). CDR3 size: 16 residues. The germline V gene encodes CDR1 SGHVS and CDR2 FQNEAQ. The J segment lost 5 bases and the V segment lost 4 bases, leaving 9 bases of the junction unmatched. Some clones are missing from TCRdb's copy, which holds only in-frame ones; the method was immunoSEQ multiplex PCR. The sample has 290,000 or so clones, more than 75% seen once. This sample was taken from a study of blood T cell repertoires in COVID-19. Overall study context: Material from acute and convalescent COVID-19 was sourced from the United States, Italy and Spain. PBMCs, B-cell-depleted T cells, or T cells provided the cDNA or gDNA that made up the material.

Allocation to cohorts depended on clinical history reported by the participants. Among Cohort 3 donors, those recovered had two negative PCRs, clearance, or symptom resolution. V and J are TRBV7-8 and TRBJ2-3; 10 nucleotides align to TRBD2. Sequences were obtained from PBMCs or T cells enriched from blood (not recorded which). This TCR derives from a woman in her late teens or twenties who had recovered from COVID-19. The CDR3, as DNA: TGTGCCAGCAGCTCCCAGCGGGGGGGCCTGAGAGATACGCAGTATTTT. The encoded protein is CASSSQRGGLRDTQYF.